These 9 T cell receptor beta chains were sequenced from one sample in a study of blood T cells in healthy people across ages. Then a second PCR, running roughly 7 to 11 cycles, was carried out with a sample-barcoded 5' primer and a J-beta primer mix. One entry per CDR3 protein, called by TCRdb with MiXCR from the 5' RACE reads. The sample records more than 800,000 distinct CDR3 sequences, more than 25% being singletons. The specimen was blood. The receptors stem from a woman older than 75 in good health.

In this sample, this clonotype turned up many times. The chain links TRBV7-6 to TRBJ1-6; no clear D gene. The V gene lost 3 bases and the J gene lost 8 bases, with 14 bases spanning the gap. Germline V gene data show CDR1 as SGHVS and CDR2 as FNYEAQ. The CDR3 is made up of 15 amino acids. The CDR3 bases are TGTGCCAGCAGCTTGGGATCGAGGATGGATTCACCCCTCCACTTT. Translated: CASSLGSRMDSPLHF.

This clonotype appeared a few times. The chain combines TRBV4-1 with TRBJ2-1, with D possibly TRBD2 on 6 matching bases. The J call is uncertain, as TRBJ2-7 better fits the DNA end. This CDR3 comprises 15 residues. CDR1 and CDR2 (germline): MGHRA, YSYEKL. The CDR3 DNA follows: TGCGCCAGCAGCCAGCGGGGAAACTCCTACAATGAGCAGTACTTC. Translating it yields CASSQRGNSYNEQYF.

This chain links TRBV5-1 with TRBJ2-5, with D possibly being TRBD1 (6 bases). The assigned J gene may be wrong: the sequence end matches TRBJ2-4 better. Germline V lookup: CDR1 SGHRS, CDR2 YFSETQ. The CDR3 spans 16 residues. As DNA, the CDR3 is TGCGCCGGCCGACCCGAGGTGGGGGCAGGGGAAAACATTCAGTACTTC. Amino acids: CAGRPEVGAGENIQYF.

In its sample, this clonotype was seen a few times. V gene TRBV5-1 combines with J gene TRBJ2-3; D could derive from TRBD1 or TRBD2 (6 bases each). The V end was cut by 10 bases, the J end by 0 bases, with 15 bases between. Germline lookup yields CDR1 SGHRS and CDR2 YFSETQ. The CDR3 totals 14 residues. CDR3 loop: CAGGRGRSTDTQYF. The DNA of the CDR3 is TGCGCCGGGGGCCGGGGGAGGAGCACAGATACGCAGTATTTT.

At least ten counts were recorded for this clonotype. The V gene is TRBV3-1, the J gene TRBJ2-7; 7 bases agree with TRBD1. The V segment lost 3 bases and the J segment 3 bases; nucleotides outside the gene matches: 5. Germline-derived CDR1 and CDR2 are LGHDT and YNNKEL (reference sequence). The CDR3 is 14 residues long. In DNA, the CDR3 is TGTGCCAGCAGCCAGGGACAGACTTACTACGAGCAGTACTTC. Protein: CASSQGQTYYEQYF.

This clonotype was picked up a small number of times. The chain is built from TRBV25-1 and TRBJ1-1, with TRBD1 matching over 7 bases. From germline, CDR1 is MGHDK and CDR2 SYGVNS. V dropped 6 bases and J dropped 1; count of bases not matched to a gene: 2. This CDR3 region has 13 residues. This CDR3 is CASRQGTNTEAFF. The DNA of the CDR3 is TGTGCCAGCAGACAGGGGACGAACACTGAAGCTTTCTTT.

This chain joins TRBV24-1 and TRBJ2-1; 9 bases map to TRBD1. The CDR3 covers 16 residues. Trimming took 4 bases from V and 7 from J; bases not matched to a gene: 10. Germline V gene data show CDR1 as KGHDR and CDR2 as SFDVKD. Here the CDR3 reads CATSDQDRGSRNEQFF. The DNA of the CDR3 is TGTGCCACCAGTGACCAAGACAGGGGGTCCAGGAATGAGCAGTTCTTC.

The J gene is TRBJ1-1, the V gene TRBV25-1; possibly TRBD1 for D (5 bases). Trimming removed 3 bases from V and 1 base from J, with 12 bases in between. Germline assignment: CDR1 MGHDK and CDR2 SYGVNS. The CDR3 consists of 15 residues. In DNA form, the CDR3 reads TGTGCCAGCAGTGATGCGAAGGGGCGGAACACTGAAGCTTTCTTT. Protein product: CASSDAKGRNTEAFF.

The chain links TRBV7-9 to TRBJ2-1, with TRBD2 matching 8 bases. Germline V gene data show CDR1 as SEHNR and CDR2 as FQNEAQ (reference sequence). The length of the CDR3 is 16 residues. The V gene end was trimmed by 9 bases and the J gene end by 0 bases; junction bases not matched to a gene: 10. In DNA, the CDR3 is TGTGCCAGTTCAGGCCGGGGGGGGAACTCCTACAATGAGCAGTTCTTC. It yields the protein CASSGRGGNSYNEQFF.